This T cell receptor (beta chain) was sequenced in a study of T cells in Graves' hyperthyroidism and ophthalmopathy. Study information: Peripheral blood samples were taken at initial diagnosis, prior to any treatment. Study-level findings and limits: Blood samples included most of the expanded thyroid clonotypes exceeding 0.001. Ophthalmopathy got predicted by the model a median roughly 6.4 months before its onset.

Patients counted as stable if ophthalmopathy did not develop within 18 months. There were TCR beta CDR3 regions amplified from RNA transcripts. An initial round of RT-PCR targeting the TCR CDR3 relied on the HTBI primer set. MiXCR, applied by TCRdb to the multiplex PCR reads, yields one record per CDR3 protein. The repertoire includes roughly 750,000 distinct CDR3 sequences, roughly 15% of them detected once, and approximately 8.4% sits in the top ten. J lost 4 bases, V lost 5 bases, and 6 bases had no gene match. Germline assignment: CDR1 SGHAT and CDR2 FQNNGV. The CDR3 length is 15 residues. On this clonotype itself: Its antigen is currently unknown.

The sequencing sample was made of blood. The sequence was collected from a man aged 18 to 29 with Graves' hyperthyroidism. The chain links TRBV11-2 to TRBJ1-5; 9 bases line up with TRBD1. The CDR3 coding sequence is TGTGCCAGCAGCCCCGGACAGGGGATGAATCAGCCCCAGCATTTT. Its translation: CASSPGQGMNQPQHF. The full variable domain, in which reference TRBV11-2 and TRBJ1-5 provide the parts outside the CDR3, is EAGVAQSPRYKIIEKRQSVAFWCNPISGHATLYWYQQILGQGPKLLIQFQNNGVVDDSQLPKDRFSAERLKGVDSTLKIQPAKLEDSAVYLCASSPGQGMNQPQHFGDGTRLSIL.